These 8 T cell receptor beta chains originate from one sample sequenced in a study of OX40 agonist ivuxolimab in advanced cancers. TCRdb's copy holds only in-frame clones and misses some; the assay was immunoSEQ multiplex PCR. The sample has 80,000 to 100,000 clones; roughly nine tenths are singletons. The specimen was CD4+ or CD8+ T cells sorted from blood, collected in a trial of the OX40 agonist ivuxolimab. These receptors originate from an adult with an advanced solid tumor such as melanoma, head and neck, liver or kidney cancer.

This rearrangement joins TRBV29-1 to TRBJ1-2, with 11 bases fitting TRBD1. Trimming at V came to 7 bases and at J to 13 bases, leaving 11 bases not matched to a gene. The germline CDR1 and CDR2 sequences are SQVTM and ANQGSEA. CDR3 length: 12 residues. CDR3 sequence reads: CSAYGGTGGPTF. The DNA of the CDR3 is TGCAGCGCTTATGGCGGGACAGGGGGACCCACCTTC.

V is TRBV11-3 and J is TRBJ2-1, with D tentatively TRBD2 (5 bases). V was cut by 8 bases and J by 4 bases, with 15 bases left in between. There are 14 residues in the CDR3. Germline V gene sequence: CDR1 SGHNT, CDR2 YENEEA. The CDR3 region is CASLRRSLYNEQFF. For the CDR3, the DNA is TGTGCCAGCTTAAGGAGGTCACTATACAATGAGCAGTTCTTC.

This chain uses TRBV11-3 with TRBJ2-1; 8 positions agree with TRBD2. With V trimmed by 1 base and J by 9 bases, 8 bases remained unmatched. Germline CDR1 and CDR2: SGHNT and YENEEA. CDR3 size: 15 residues. CDR3 amino acids: CASSLATGGKGEQFF. CDR3 DNA sequence: TGTGCCAGCAGCTTAGCTACGGGAGGGAAGGGTGAGCAGTTCTTC. Drawing the rest from reference TRBV11-3 and TRBJ2-1, the complete variable domain is EAGVVQSPRYKIIEKKQPVAFWCNPISGHNTLYWYLQNLGQGPELLIRYENEEAVDDSQLPKDRFSAERLKGVDSTLKIQPAELGDSAVYLCASSLATGGKGEQFFGPGTRLTVL.

The rearrangement joins TRBV6-6 to TRBJ2-1, with D possibly matching TRBD2 (5 bases). The germline CDR1 and CDR2 sequences are MNHNY and SVGAGI (reference sequence). The CDR3 runs to 15 residues. Trimming removed 5 bases at V and 8 bases at J, with 19 bases between. CDR3 protein: CASSPTGNQFYEQFF. The CDR3, as DNA: TGTGCCAGCAGTCCTACGGGGAATCAATTCTATGAGCAGTTCTTC.

This chain links TRBV6-5 with TRBJ1-6; 7 positions match TRBD1. Losses at the gene ends were 6 bases for V and 9 bases for J; bases not matched to a gene: 8. CDR1 and CDR2 (germline): MNHEY, SVGAGI. CDR3 size: 14 residues. CDR3 residues: CASRWEGAPSPLHF. The CDR3 DNA sequence: TGTGCCAGCAGATGGGAGGGGGCTCCTTCACCCCTCCACTTT.

The V gene is TRBV30, the J gene TRBJ1-3, with a possible D match to TRBD1 (5 bases). The CDR3 runs 12 residues. V gave up 2 bases and J gave up 3 bases, with 5 bases separating them. CDR1 GTSNPN and CDR2 SVGIG come from the germline V gene (reference sequence). The CDR3 sequence: CAWSRGGNTIYF. CDR3 nucleotides: TGTGCCTGGAGTAGGGGTGGAAACACCATATATTTT. The variable domain in full, completed from reference TRBV30 and TRBJ1-3, reads SQTIHQWPATLVQPVGSPLSLECTVEGTSNPNLYWYRQAAGRGLQLLFYSVGIGQISSEVPQNLSASRPQDRQFILSSKKLLLSDSGFYLCAWSRGGNTIYFGEGSWLTVV.

CDR3 sequence: CASSQGHSGGSEKLFF. In nucleotides, the CDR3 is TGCGCCAGCAGCCAAGGTCATTCCGGGGGGAGTGAAAAACTGTTTTTT. The rearrangement uses TRBV4-1 and TRBJ1-4; D is possibly TRBD1 (5 bases). The V and J ends lost 1 base and 7 bases respectively, with 16 bases between them. This CDR3 has 16 amino acids. Germline V gives CDR1 MGHRA, CDR2 YSYEKL.

The chain uses TRBV29-1 and TRBJ1-1; D is unclear. Trimming left V 2 bases short and J 2 bases short, with 12 bases between. Germline assignment: CDR1 SQVTM and CDR2 ANQGSEA. CDR3 size: 14 residues. CDR3 residues: CSVERVPFNTEAFF. CDR3 coding DNA: TGCAGCGTTGAACGGGTCCCCTTCAACACTGAAGCTTTCTTT.